This T cell receptor beta chain was recorded in a study of CD8 T cells in Susac syndrome. An amount of RNA that ranged from roughly 0.5 to 1 ug was reverse transcribed with random hexamers. A multiplex approach, immunoSEQ multiplex PCR, amplified TCR beta CDR3 across 54 Vbeta and 13 Jbeta. TCRdb analysed the immunoSEQ multiplex PCR reads with MiXCR anew, one entry per CDR3 protein. The sample has about 73,000 distinct CDR3 sequences; about 94% are singletons. TCR beta from blood CD8+ and CD4+ T cells was sequenced. Control patients had untreated stable or active relapsing-remitting multiple sclerosis by revised McDonald criteria. Negative isolation yielded CD4+ and CD8+ T cells, and FACS enriched TEMRA cells. This CDR3 is 13 amino acids long. The germline gives CDR1 DFQATT, CDR2 SNEGSKA (reference sequence). With 4 bases removed from V and 0 bases from J, the gap between germline ends came to 10 bases.

The clonotype comes from a human donor with multiple sclerosis. The chain couples TRBV20-1 to TRBJ2-7; the D is unclear. Sample: CD8+ T cells from PBMCs. The CDR3, as DNA: TGCAGTGCTAACCCTTCAAGCTCCTACGAGCAGTACTTC. Translated, it gives CSANPSSSYEQYF.